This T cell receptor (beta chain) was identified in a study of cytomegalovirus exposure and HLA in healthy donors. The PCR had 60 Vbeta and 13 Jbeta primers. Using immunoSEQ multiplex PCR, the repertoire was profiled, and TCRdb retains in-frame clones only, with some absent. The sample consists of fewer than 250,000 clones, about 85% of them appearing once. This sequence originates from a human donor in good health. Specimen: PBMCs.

The CDR3 DNA follows: TGTGCCAGCAGCGACAGGGCGGTAGACCAGCCCCAGCATTTT. This encodes CASSDRAVDQPQHF. The genes are TRBV28 and TRBJ1-5, with TRBD1 matching over 7 bases. V shed 6 bases, J shed 7 bases, and the junction held 9 bases outside the gene matches. The CDR3 runs to 14 residues. Per the germline V gene, CDR1 is MDHEN and CDR2 is SYDVKM.